These 22 T cell receptor beta chains were all obtained from the same sample, sequenced in a study of T cells expressing NK-cell markers. TCRdb reprocessed the 5' RACE reads, keeping one entry per CDR3 protein, no DNA. Listed are roughly 390,000 distinct CDR3 sequences; around 10% falls within the top ten. Material: blood T cells: a sorted CD56 or NKG2C T cell subset, CD4+ or CD8+ T cells, or bulk PBMC T cells (not recorded which). The receptors shown here come from a woman aged 45 to 65 in good health.

V usage is TRBV27 and J usage is TRBJ2-2; there is no DNA to check the TCRdb D call of TRBD1. The V gene's germline CDR1 is MNHEY and CDR2 SMNVEV (reference sequence). The CDR3 is 14 residues long. CDR3: CASRTLGQGGELFF.

J is TRBJ2-5 and V is TRBV12-3 or TRBV12-4; the D gene TCRdb calls, TRBD1, cannot be checked with no DNA. The CDR3 length is 14 residues. The CDR3 is CASSLRGVAETQYF.

The chain is built from TRBV5-4 and TRBJ2-1. The V gene's germline CDR1 is SGHNT and CDR2 YYREEE (reference sequence). This CDR3 has 13 amino acids. The CDR3 loop is CASSPESYNEQFF.

V usage is TRBV20-1 and J usage is TRBJ2-1; without DNA, the TCRdb call of TRBD2 cannot be checked. Germline values: CDR1 DFQATT, CDR2 SNEGSKA (reference sequence). The CDR3 is 14 residues long. The CDR3 region is CSARAGLAPNEQFF.

The chain employs TRBV29-1 and TRBJ2-1; TCRdb lists TRBD1, though no DNA is available to test this call. Germline V gives CDR1 SQVTM, CDR2 ANQGSEA. CDR3 length: 14 amino acids. This chain's CDR3 is CSVERRQGRGEQFF.

This chain joins TRBV6-5 and TRBJ2-1; TCRdb names TRBD1, which stays unverified in the absence of DNA. The CDR3 is made up of 14 amino acids. The germline gives CDR1 MNHEY, CDR2 SVGAGI. The CDR3 region is CASSPAVAPNEQFF.

The V and J genes are TRBV27 and TRBJ2-1; TCRdb's assignment of TRBD2 cannot be checked, as there is no DNA. CDR1 and CDR2 (germline): MNHEY, SMNVEV (reference sequence). The CDR3 is made up of 15 amino acids. The CDR3 sequence is CASSLLAGGPSGQFF.

The J gene is TRBJ2-5, the V gene TRBV5-8; TCRdb's D call of TRBD1 is untestable without DNA. The CDR3 contains 16 residues. The V gene's germline CDR1 is SGHTS and CDR2 YDEGEE. CDR3 amino acids: CASSLAGQGARETQYF.

The gene calls are TRBV10-3 and TRBJ1-5; the TCRdb call, TRBD1, lacks DNA for checking. CDR3 length equals 15 residues. CDR1 and CDR2 (germline): ENHRY, SYGVKD. CDR3 region: CAISASGTGDQPQHF.

The gene calls are TRBV20-1 and TRBJ2-7. CDR1 is DFQATT, CDR2 SNEGSKA, per germline (reference sequence). The CDR3 contains 14 residues. The CDR3 sequence: CSARDLTSRNEQYF.

The rearrangement joins TRBV7-3 to TRBJ2-7; TCRdb indicates TRBD2, and absent DNA this call remains unverified. The CDR3 spans 12 residues. Germline CDR1 SGHTA, CDR2 FQGTGA. The CDR3: CASSSPLNEQYF.

The gene calls are TRBV6-1 and TRBJ1-2; absent DNA, TCRdb's TRBD1 call cannot be checked. The CDR3 length is 11 residues. The germline gives CDR1 MNHNS, CDR2 SASEGT. CDR3 sequence reads: CASSITGGYTF.

The V gene is TRBV28, the J gene TRBJ1-4; there is no DNA to check the TCRdb D call of TRBD1. The CDR3 runs to 15 residues. Germline V lookup: CDR1 MDHEN, CDR2 SYDVKM. The CDR3 region is CASSSLTGVDEKLFF.

The V call is TRBV21-1, the J call TRBJ2-1; TCRdb's D gene call, TRBD2, goes unchecked for lack of DNA. TRBV21-1 constitutes a pseudogene. CDR3 length: 13 residues. Here the CDR3 reads CASTGTSRNEQFF.

This chain joins TRBV3-1 and TRBJ2-5; TCRdb's D call, TRBD1, is unchecked because there is no DNA. Germline values: CDR1 LGHDT, CDR2 YNNKEL (reference sequence). The CDR3 runs to 13 residues. The CDR3 spells CASSQVGGETQYF.

This chain joins TRBV12-3 or TRBV12-4 and TRBJ2-5; there is no DNA to check the TCRdb D call of TRBD2. This CDR3 is built from 16 residues. CDR3 in amino acids: CASSLGLAGQRETQYF.

The chain combines TRBV5-6 with TRBJ2-2. There are 13 residues in the CDR3. Germline V gene data show CDR1 as SGHDT and CDR2 as YYEEEE. CDR3 sequence: CASRSDSRGELFF.

The genes are TRBV7-9 and TRBJ2-7; checking the TCRdb D call of TRBD2 is not possible without DNA. Germline lookup yields CDR1 SEHNR and CDR2 FQNEAQ (reference sequence). This CDR3 is 17 amino acids long. CDR3 loop: CASSPRTSGTSTYEQYF.

The V gene is TRBV6-6, the J gene TRBJ2-3; the TRBD1 assignment by TCRdb is unverifiable without DNA. Germline lookup yields CDR1 MNHNY and CDR2 SVGAGI (reference sequence). This CDR3 comprises 13 residues. The CDR3 sequence: CASRTGDFDTQYF.

The chain uses TRBV20-1 and TRBJ2-5; TCRdb designates TRBD2, a call that cannot be tested without DNA. This CDR3 comprises 15 residues. Per germline, CDR1 DFQATT and CDR2 SNEGSKA (reference sequence). CDR3 region: CSAHPGGRNQETQYF.

The chain combines TRBV3-1 with TRBJ1-1. This CDR3 has 15 residues. Per the germline V gene, CDR1 is LGHDT and CDR2 is YNNKEL (reference sequence). The chain's CDR3 is CASSQEGFMGSKTFF.

The chain links TRBV29-1 to TRBJ2-2; the TRBD2 assignment by TCRdb is unverifiable without DNA. Germline V lookup: CDR1 SQVTM, CDR2 ANQGSEA. The CDR3 length is 16 residues. The CDR3 here is CSVAVLAGGPNGELFF.